Listed below are T cell receptor beta chains from one sample, sequenced in a study of shared clonotypes between healthy human individuals. Repertoires were generated with immunoSEQ multiplex PCR, while TCRdb's copy carries only in-frame clones and drops some. Of approximately 620,000 clones in the sample, around 97% were seen once. Source material: naive CD4+ T cells sorted from blood. The receptors derive from a woman aged 30 to 39 in good health. CDR3s include the opening cysteine and the closing phenylalanine or tryptophan. A D gene is named only where the DNA matches it firmly. Some rows have no size entry. The others give once, few or many, or a class for an expanded clone.

J gene | D gene | V gene | CDR3 length | clone size | CDR3 protein | CDR3 DNA
TRBJ1-2 | NA | TRBV5-1 | 13 | NA | CASSLETVVGYTF | TGCGCCAGCAGCTTGGAGACAGTAGTTGGCTACACCTTC
TRBJ2-7 | TRBD2 | TRBV7-2 | 18 | NA | CASSLRQGASGRADEQYF | TGTGCCAGCAGCTTACGCCAGGGAGCTAGCGGGAGGGCCGACGAGCAGTACTTC
TRBJ2-7 | NA | TRBV19 | 13 | NA | CASSSGNPYEQYF | TGTGCCAGTAGTAGCGGAAACCCCTACGAGCAGTACTTC
TRBJ1-1 | TRBD1 | TRBV10-3 | 15 | once | CAVSGTGSMDTEAFF | TGTGCCGTTTCCGGGACAGGGAGTATGGACACTGAAGCTTTCTTT
TRBJ2-7 | TRBD1 | TRBV28 | 16 | NA | CASSSTGTGGTYEQYF | TGTGCCAGCAGTTCTACCGGGACAGGGGGGACCTACGAGCAGTACTTC
TRBJ2-5 | NA | TRBV21-1 | 15 | NA | CASSKVASGEETQYF | TGTGCCAGCAGCAAAGTTGCTAGCGGGGAAGAGACCCAGTACTTC
TRBJ2-5 | NA | TRBV20-1 | 11 | once | CSLPGTETQYF | TGCAGCCTGCCAGGGACCGAGACCCAGTACTTC
TRBJ1-2 | NA | TRBV27 | 14 | NA | CASSLSDSLYGYTF | TGTGCCAGCAGTTTATCGGACAGTCTCTATGGCTACACCTTC
TRBJ2-1 | TRBD2 | TRBV27 | 15 | NA | CASSLRTSGINEQFF | TGTGCCAGCAGTTTACGGACTAGCGGGATCAATGAGCAGTTCTTC
TRBJ1-1 | TRBD1 | TRBV18 | 15 | NA | CASSPMKGAGTEAFF | TGTGCCAGCTCACCTATGAAGGGGGCGGGTACTGAAGCTTTCTTT
TRBJ2-4 | NA | TRBV7-9 | 15 | NA | CASSPRRGTKNIQYF | TGTGCCAGCAGCCCTAGGAGAGGGACCAAAAACATTCAGTACTTC
TRBJ1-4 | TRBD1 | TRBV15 | 16 | NA | CATSRERRGSGEKLFF | TGTGCCACCAGCAGAGAGCGCAGGGGGTCGGGTGAAAAACTGTTTTTT
TRBJ2-1 | TRBD2 | TRBV4-1 | 16 | NA | CASSRGTSGYDNEQFF | TGCGCCAGCAGCCGCGGGACTAGCGGTTACGACAATGAGCAGTTCTTC
TRBJ1-1 | NA | TRBV7-9 | 13 | NA | CASSLLLGMRAFF | TGTGCCAGCAGCTTACTCCTCGGGATGCGGGCTTTCTTT
TRBJ1-2 | NA | TRBV5-8 | 11 | few | CASSRKGGYTF | TGTGCCAGCAGTCGGAAGGGCGGCTACACCTTC
TRBJ1-2 | NA | TRBV6-5 | 11 | NA | CASSDNYGYTF | TGTGCCAGCAGCGATAACTATGGCTACACCTTC
TRBJ2-3 | TRBD2 | TRBV4-1 | 16 | once | CASSRAGLAGELAQYF | TGCGCCAGCAGCCGAGCGGGACTAGCGGGAGAATTGGCGCAGTATTTT
TRBJ2-2 | TRBD2 | TRBV5-4 | 19 | NA | CASSYSGLAAPKNTGELFF | TGTGCCAGCAGCTACTCGGGACTAGCGGCCCCCAAGAACACCGGGGAGCTGTTTTTT
TRBJ2-1 | TRBD2 | TRBV2 | 16 | NA | CASRKDWGTTYNEQFF | TGTGCCAGCAGAAAAGATTGGGGGACTACCTACAATGAGCAGTTCTTC
TRBJ2-3 | TRBD2 | TRBV5-1 | 14 | NA | CASSWGLIGDTQYF | TGCGCCAGCAGCTGGGGACTAATTGGAGATACGCAGTATTTT
TRBJ2-7 | TRBD2 | TRBV7-6 | 15 | NA | CASSPGLAYSSEQYF | TGTGCCAGCAGCCCAGGACTAGCCTACTCCTCCGAGCAGTACTTC
TRBJ2-2 | NA | TRBV28 | 15 | NA | CASSLIRVSVGELFF | TGTGCCAGCAGTTTGATCCGGGTTTCGGTGGGGGAGCTGTTTTTT
TRBJ2-1 | TRBD2 | TRBV2 | 14 | NA | CASRGLAGPNEQFF | TGTGCCAGCCGGGGACTAGCGGGTCCCAATGAGCAGTTCTTC
TRBJ2-2 | TRBD1 | TRBV19 | 14 | NA | CASSLGQFTGELFF | TGTGCCAGTAGCTTGGGACAGTTCACCGGGGAGCTGTTTTTT
TRBJ1-2 | NA | TRBV19 | 13 | NA | CASSIGRNYGYTF | TGTGCCAGTAGTATAGGTCGGAACTATGGCTACACCTTC
TRBJ1-2 | NA | TRBV10-3 | 11 | NA | CAISEGRGYTF | TGTGCCATCAGTGAAGGGAGAGGCTACACCTTC
TRBJ1-2 | NA | TRBV5-1 | 16 | NA | CASSFRKGQLNYGYTF | TGCGCCAGCAGCTTCCGAAAGGGGCAGCTTAACTATGGCTACACCTTC
TRBJ2-1 | NA | TRBV7-3 | 13 | NA | CASSQMGENEQFF | TGTGCCAGCAGCCAAATGGGGGAAAATGAGCAGTTCTTC
TRBJ2-7 | NA | TRBV27 | 14 | NA | CASSFSSSSYEQYF | TGTGCCAGCAGTTTCTCCTCCAGCTCCTACGAGCAGTACTTC
TRBJ2-1 | NA | TRBV7-9 | 14 | NA | CASSFTWTYNEQFF | TGTGCCAGCAGCTTTACATGGACCTACAATGAGCAGTTCTTC
TRBJ2-7 | NA | TRBV19 | 14 | NA | CASSTRGHSYEQYF | TGTGCCAGTAGCACTCGGGGGCACTCCTACGAGCAGTACTTC
TRBJ1-2 | NA | TRBV30 | 15 | NA | CAWARQGMIVRGYTF | TGTGCCTGGGCACGTCAGGGGATGATTGTTCGTGGCTACACCTTC
TRBJ2-7 | NA | TRBV7-8 | 16 | NA | CASSLGWDPRGSEQYF | TGTGCCAGCAGCTTAGGCTGGGACCCCCGAGGGTCCGAGCAGTACTTC
TRBJ2-1 | NA | TRBV27 | 15 | NA | CASRSRAATPHEQFF | TGTGCCAGCAGATCCCGGGCAGCTACACCCCATGAGCAGTTCTTC
TRBJ1-3 | NA | TRBV19 | 17 | once | CASSPGDSTLSGNTIYF | TGTGCCAGTAGTCCAGGAGACTCGACGTTGTCTGGAAACACCATATATTTT
TRBJ2-6 | NA | TRBV6-6 | 15 | once | CASSSPRAGANVLTF | TGTGCCAGCAGTAGCCCTAGAGCTGGGGCCAACGTCCTGACTTTC
TRBJ2-3 | TRBD1 | TRBV5-1 | 15 | NA | CASNHFDRDTDTQYF | TGCGCCAGCAACCATTTCGACAGGGACACAGATACGCAGTATTTT
TRBJ1-2 | NA | TRBV9 | 11 | NA | CASSYSYGYTF | TGTGCCAGCAGTTATAGCTATGGCTACACCTTC
TRBJ1-2 | NA | TRBV6-5 | 11 | NA | CASRRDYGYTF | TGTGCCAGCAGGAGGGACTATGGCTACACCTTC
TRBJ1-5 | NA | TRBV28 | 14 | once | CASSLVSSNQPQHF | TGTGCCAGCAGTTTAGTATCGAGCAATCAGCCCCAGCATTTT
TRBJ2-5 | TRBD1 | TRBV11-3 | 16 | NA | CASSLGANRGRETQYF | TGTGCCAGCAGCTTAGGGGCAAACAGGGGAAGAGAGACCCAGTACTTC
TRBJ2-7 | NA | TRBV27 | 13 | NA | CASSLIGVYEQYF | TGTGCCAGCAGTTTAATTGGGGTCTACGAGCAGTACTTC
TRBJ2-5 | NA | TRBV6-4 | 13 | NA | CASSRRAGETQYF | TGTGCCAGCAGTCGGAGGGCGGGAGAGACCCAGTACTTC
TRBJ2-3 | NA | TRBV27 | 14 | NA | CASSLGPLGVTQYF | TGTGCCAGCAGTTTAGGGCCTTTGGGTGTTACGCAGTATTTT
TRBJ2-2 | NA | TRBV6-1 | 13 | NA | CASSARGVVELFF | TGTGCCAGCAGTGCTAGAGGGGTGGTGGAGCTGTTTTTT
TRBJ2-7 | NA | TRBV7-9 | 13 | NA | CASSPEGAGEQYF | TGTGCCAGCAGCCCTGAAGGGGCTGGCGAGCAGTACTTC
TRBJ1-2 | NA | TRBV4-1 | 15 | NA | CASRPVGVGNYGYTF | TGCGCCAGCAGGCCCGTCGGGGTTGGTAACTATGGCTACACCTTC
TRBJ2-7 | NA | TRBV19 | 14 | once | CATHPRTLTYEQYF | TGTGCCACGCACCCCAGGACACTCACCTACGAGCAGTACTTC
TRBJ2-5 | TRBD2 | TRBV7-9 | 18 | NA | CASSLGTSGKGSQETQYF | TGTGCCAGCAGCTTGGGGACTAGCGGGAAAGGCTCCCAAGAGACCCAGTACTTC
TRBJ2-1 | TRBD1 | TRBV7-2 | 16 | NA | CASSRPTGGVFNEQFF | TGTGCCAGCAGTAGACCGACAGGGGGAGTCTTCAATGAGCAGTTCTTC
TRBJ2-1 | TRBD2 | TRBV28 | 14 | NA | CASTRTGTSGEQFF | TGTGCCAGCACAAGAACCGGGACTAGCGGAGAGCAGTTCTTC
TRBJ2-5 | NA | TRBV19 | 13 | NA | CASKSAAQETQYF | TGTGCCAGTAAGTCGGCGGCCCAAGAGACCCAGTACTTC
TRBJ2-1 | TRBD2 | TRBV7-3 | 15 | NA | CASSLLAGLKNEQFF | TGTGCCAGCAGCTTATTAGCGGGACTAAAGAATGAGCAGTTCTTC